This T cell receptor beta chain was sequenced during a study of sequential checkpoint blockade in melanoma. Across the whole study: Randomization was 1:1 between first-line nivolumab→ipilimumab and ipilimumab→nivolumab.

CDR1 is SGDLS and CDR2 is YYNGEE in the germline V gene. The CDR3 runs 15 residues. Trimming removed 0 bases from V and 5 bases from J; junction bases left unmatched: 8. The treatment: randomized to nivolumab then ipilimumab (arm A) or the reverse (arm B). From thawed PBMCs, live CD3+CD8+ cells negative for CD19 and CD56 were sorted. Clones were sequenced by immunoSEQ multiplex PCR, and TCRdb holds only the in-frame ones, with some missing. The table shows more than 6,000 clones, with roughly 50% occurring only once. The chain recombines TRBV9 with TRBJ2-7, with 7 bases identical to TRBD1. Here the sequenced sample was CD8+ T cells sorted from blood (inferred from file names), taken from a patient given nivolumab and ipilimumab in sequence. This TCR derives from a human patient with melanoma. Some clones in this sample may be carry-over from other donors' samples. Written as DNA, the CDR3 is TGTGCCAGCAGCGTAGTAGGGGGCGTTGGTAACGAGCAGTACTTC. Its protein product is CASSVVGGVGNEQYF.